Listed below are T cell receptor beta chains from one sample, sequenced in a study of human T cells and chemical hapten exposure. One entry per CDR3 protein results from TCRdb running MiXCR on the RACE reads. The sample shows over 14,000 distinct CDR3 sequences, less than 20% of them seen only once. Sequenced material: whole blood, taken in connection with sensitization to the hapten diphenylcyclopropenone (DPC). These receptor sequences come from a woman aged 25 to 39 with alopecia areata. Some clones in this sample may be carry-over from other donors' samples. Both conserved end residues are part of each CDR3. Fields, in order: clone size, V gene, D gene, J gene, CDR3 DNA, CDR3 protein. A D gene is named only where the DNA matches it firmly. Size is omitted from some rows. Given values are once, few, many or a class for expanded clones.

few,TRBV7-6,-,TRBJ2-3,TGTGCCAGCAGCTTAGCGCACCGCACAGATACGCAGTATTTT,CASSLAHRTDTQYF
many,TRBV5-1,TRBD2,TRBJ2-3,TGCGCCAGCAGCTTCGCGGGAGGGCAGGGAGATACGCAGTATTTT,CASSFAGGQGDTQYF
-,TRBV7-6,-,TRBJ2-1,TGTGCCAGCAGCTTAGCTACAGCCCAGTTCTTC,CASSLATAQFF
-,TRBV19,-,TRBJ2-3,TGTGCCAGTAGTATAGTCGAGGGAGACGCAGATACGCAGTATTTT,CASSIVEGDADTQYF
many,TRBV18,-,TRBJ2-1,TGTGCCAGCTCACCCGAGACTAGGGCCGAGCAGTTCTTC,CASSPETRAEQFF
many,TRBV9,-,TRBJ2-3,TGTGCCAGCAGCGTAGATCGGGCCGCTGGGGCTATCACAGATACGCAGTATTTT,CASSVDRAAGAITDTQYF
-,TRBV7-2,-,TRBJ2-1,TGTGCCAGCAGCTCAACAGGAAGCCCCTACAATGAGCAGTTCTTC,CASSSTGSPYNEQFF
medium-sized,TRBV3-1,-,TRBJ2-7,TGTGCCAGCAGCCAAGATTATGCCTACGAGCAGTACTTC,CASSQDYAYEQYF
medium-sized,TRBV29-1,TRBD1,TRBJ2-1,TGCAGCGTTGTCGGTTTGGGACAGAAGCAGTTCTTC,CSVVGLGQKQFF
few,TRBV19,-,TRBJ2-6,TGTGCCAGTAGTATAATCGGGGCCTCTGGGGCCAACGTCCTGACTTTC,CASSIIGASGANVLTF
-,TRBV12-3/TRBV12-4,-,TRBJ2-1,TGTGCCAGCAGTCACGGGCTTCTCAATGAGCAGTTCTTC,CASSHGLLNEQFF
medium-sized,TRBV6-5,TRBD1,TRBJ1-4,TGTGCCAGCAGTTTGACAGGGTCGAATGAAAAACTGTTTTTT,CASSLTGSNEKLFF
medium-sized,TRBV11-3,TRBD2,TRBJ2-1,TGTGCCAGCAGCTTAAAACTAGCGGGAAATGAGCAGTTCTTC,CASSLKLAGNEQFF
many,TRBV6-2/TRBV6-3,-,TRBJ2-4,TGTGCCAGCAGTTATGCGGGTATGGCCAAAAACATTCAGTACTTC,CASSYAGMAKNIQYF
many,TRBV4-3,-,TRBJ2-1,TGCGCCAGCAGCCTTGGACAAGAGGTCAATGAGCAGTTCTTC,CASSLGQEVNEQFF
medium-sized,TRBV6-1,-,TRBJ2-2,TGTGCCAGCAGTGATATGCGCGGGGAGCTGTTTTTT,CASSDMRGELFF
medium-sized,TRBV4-2,-,TRBJ1-1,TGTGCCAGCAGCCAAGATGGGGTGAGCACTGAAGCTTTCTTT,CASSQDGVSTEAFF
-,TRBV19,-,TRBJ1-2,TGTGCCAGTAAAAATCTCCCCGGGGATGGCTACACCTTC,CASKNLPGDGYTF
-,TRBV7-8,TRBD1,TRBJ1-1,TGTGCCAGCAGTTACACAGGGGGAACTGAAGCTTTCTTT,CASSYTGGTEAFF
many,TRBV9,-,TRBJ2-1,TGTGCCAGCAGCCTTCTCAATGAGCAGTTCTTC,CASSLLNEQFF
many,TRBV20-1,-,TRBJ2-3,TGCAGTGCCATTGATCCGGGACGTCGAGGTTGGACGCAGTATTTT,CSAIDPGRRGWTQYF
few,TRBV3-1,-,TRBJ2-3,TGTGCCAGCAGCCAAGATCACGATACGCAGTATTTT,CASSQDHDTQYF
many,TRBV29-1,TRBD1,TRBJ2-4,TGCAGCGTTAGGGGGACAGGAGCCAAAAACATTCAGTACTTC,CSVRGTGAKNIQYF
few,TRBV12-3/TRBV12-4,-,TRBJ1-3,TGTGCCAGCAGCCCCCGCGCGGGAAACACCATATATTTT,CASSPRAGNTIYF
-,TRBV11-2,-,TRBJ2-4,TGTGCCAGCAGCAACCGGGGGCTGGGAAACATTCAGTACTTC,CASSNRGLGNIQYF
many,TRBV7-9,TRBD1,TRBJ2-1,TGTGCCAGCAGCTTAGCCCCCGGGACAGGGAAAGGTGAGCAGTTCTTC,CASSLAPGTGKGEQFF
many,TRBV14,-,TRBJ1-1,TGTGCCAACCAACAGATATTGAACACTGAAGCTTTCTTT,CANQQILNTEAFF
few,TRBV28,-,TRBJ1-6,TGTGCCAGCGTGGCCCCTTATAATTCACCCCTCCACTTT,CASVAPYNSPLHF
many,TRBV7-8,TRBD2,TRBJ2-2,TGTGCCAGCAGCATCGGGACTAGCACTAGAACCGGGGAGCTGTTTTTT,CASSIGTSTRTGELFF
many,TRBV6-1,-,TRBJ1-3,TGTGCCAGCAGTGAAGTTGTTACGTCTGGAAACACCATATATTTT,CASSEVVTSGNTIYF
few,TRBV5-1,-,TRBJ2-1,TGCGCCAGCAGCTTGTCTGTGGGCGATGAGCAGTTCTTC,CASSLSVGDEQFF
many,TRBV5-1,-,TRBJ2-3,TGCGCCAGCAGCTTGCGCACAGATACGCAGTATTTT,CASSLRTDTQYF
-,TRBV29-1,-,TRBJ2-1,TGCAGCGTGAGCATTACCAATGAGCAGTTCTTC,CSVSITNEQFF
medium-sized,TRBV7-7,-,TRBJ2-2,TGTGCCAGCAGCCCGGACAGTCTAAACACCGGGGAGCTGTTTTTT,CASSPDSLNTGELFF
many,TRBV6-2/TRBV6-3,TRBD1,TRBJ1-5,TGTGCCAGCAGTTACGCGGGGGGACAGTCTTTCTATAGCAATCAGCCCCAGCATTTT,CASSYAGGQSFYSNQPQHF
many,TRBV20-1,TRBD2,TRBJ2-5,TGCAGTGCTAGCGACCAGACTAGCGTAGGAGGAGAGACCCAGTACTTC,CSASDQTSVGGETQYF
medium-sized,TRBV5-5,TRBD1,TRBJ1-2,TGTGCCAGCAGCTTGTCCGGGACAGGGTTAGGGACTAACTATGGCTACACCTTC,CASSLSGTGLGTNYGYTF
medium-sized,TRBV28,-,TRBJ2-3,TGTGCCAGCAACCAGGAAGGCGGTCAAGGGCCAGATACGCAGTATTTT,CASNQEGGQGPDTQYF
few,TRBV6-6,TRBD1,TRBJ2-3,TGTGCCAGCAGTCGACTCGGACAGGGCGCTAGCACAGATACGCAGTATTTT,CASSRLGQGASTDTQYF
many,TRBV25-1,-,TRBJ1-6,TGTGCCAGCGGACATAAATCACCCCTCCACTTT,CASGHKSPLHF
many,TRBV5-3,-,TRBJ2-7,TGTGCCAGAAGCTTGGTTACTCTCGGGACTCTTTACTTC,CARSLVTLGTLYF
-,TRBV11-2,-,TRBJ2-5,TGTGCCAGCAGCTTAGTAGGGATCCAAGAGACCCAGTACTTC,CASSLVGIQETQYF
medium-sized,TRBV9,TRBD1,TRBJ1-2,TGTGCCAGCAGCGCAGGGGGCTCTGGCTACACCTTC,CASSAGGSGYTF
-,TRBV5-1,TRBD2,TRBJ2-5,TGCGCCAGCAGCCTGACTAGCGTCCAAGAGACCCAGTATTTC,CASSLTSVQETQYF
medium-sized,TRBV3-1,-,TRBJ1-1,TGTGCCAGCAGCCAAGGTCCAGACACTGAAGCTTTCTTT,CASSQGPDTEAFF
medium-sized,TRBV27,-,TRBJ1-2,TGTGCCAGCAGCGGGACCTACCAGTCAAACTATGGCTACACCTTC,CASSGTYQSNYGYTF
medium-sized,TRBV29-1,TRBD2,TRBJ2-1,TGCAGCGTTGCTCTAGCGGTAAACAATGAGCAGTTCTTC,CSVALAVNNEQFF